The 10 T cell receptor beta chains in this list originate from one sample, sequenced in a study of cytomegalovirus exposure and HLA in healthy donors. This PCR relied on a set of 60 Vbeta primers and 13 Jbeta primers. Method: immunoSEQ multiplex PCR; TCRdb's copy keeps in-frame clones and lacks some. This sample has over 150,000 clones; about three quarters occur once, and the top ten carry about 2.9%. Material for sequencing was PBMCs. These receptors all come from a woman aged 45-65 years in good health and CMV-seropositive.

This clone was seen only once. This chain connects TRBV6-5 to TRBJ1-2, with TRBD1 identical over 7 bases. The length of the CDR3 is 14 residues. The germline gives CDR1 MNHEY, CDR2 SVGAGI. The trim removed 2 bases at V and 6 bases at J, leaving 6 bases unmatched. The CDR3 loop is CASSYADRRDGYTF. CDR3 bases: TGTGCCAGCAGTTACGCGGACAGGCGGGATGGCTACACCTTC.

The genes are TRBV5-6 and TRBJ2-5, with TRBD2 matching over 7 bases. The J call may be mistaken, given a closer DNA end match to TRBJ2-7. The CDR3 has 14 amino acids. From germline, CDR1 is SGHDT and CDR2 YYEEEE. The CDR3 spells CASSLTSASYEQYF. In DNA form, the CDR3 reads TGTGCCAGCAGCTTAACTAGCGCGTCCTACGAGCAGTACTTC.

The rearrangement links TRBV5-4 to TRBJ2-3, with TRBD2 matching over 7 bases. Germline trimming cut 7 bases from V and 6 bases from J; bases unmatched to any gene: 8. The germline CDR1 and CDR2 sequences are SGHNT and YYREEE (reference sequence). The CDR3 extends over 13 amino acids. CDR3 DNA: TGTGCCAGCGGGAGGGAATTGATTGATACGCAGTATTTT. It specifies CASGRELIDTQYF.

V and J are TRBV28 and TRBJ2-3; D is unresolved. This CDR3 comprises 15 residues. Trimming shortened V by 6 bases and J by 1 base, and 14 bases separated the two germline ends. Germline loops: CDR1 MDHEN, CDR2 SYDVKM. CDR3 DNA sequence: TGTGCCAGCAGCGCCCGTGGCGCGGGCACAGATACGCAGTATTTT. It translates to CASSARGAGTDTQYF.

This clone was seen just once. The junction departs from germline at one end; a sequencing error may be responsible. The J gene is TRBJ1-1, the V gene TRBV2; no reliable D call. CDR1 and CDR2 (germline): SNHLY, FYNNEI. The CDR3 sequence is 15 residues long. CDR3 DNA sequence: TGTGCCAGCAGAGAAGATCCCTTGGCAGGCCGTGAAGCTTTCTTT. Its translation is CASREDPLAGREAFF.

The V call is TRBV5-1, the J call TRBJ1-1; D is unresolved. CDR1 and CDR2 from the germline V gene are SGHRS and YFSETQ. V lost 0 bases and J 3 bases, leaving 12 bases between the germline ends. The CDR3 consists of 15 residues. DNA for the CDR3: TGCGCCAGCAGCTTGGACACGTTTGTATACACTGAAGCTTTCTTT. Amino acid sequence: CASSLDTFVYTEAFF.

This rearrangement joins TRBV2 to TRBJ2-5; no clear D gene. The CDR3 has 13 amino acids. Germline V gene sequence: CDR1 SNHLY, CDR2 FYNNEI. V was shortened by 1 base and J by 7 bases, with 10 bases between the two germline ends. As DNA, the CDR3 is TGTGCCAGCAGTGAAGGGCAGGTGGGGACCCAGTACTTC. It codes for CASSEGQVGTQYF.

This chain joins TRBV7-2 and TRBJ2-2, with 7 bases matching TRBD2. Germline CDR1 is SGHTA and CDR2 is FQGNSA. The junction had 7 bases not matched to a gene; V was cut back by 4 bases and J by 8 bases. This CDR3 contains 14 residues. The CDR3 bases are TGTGCCAGCAGCTACCGAGCGGGAACAGGGGAGCTGTTTTTT. Translating it yields CASSYRAGTGELFF.

The chain combines TRBV27 with TRBJ2-6, with D hard to call. The CDR3 loop spans 15 amino acids. The germline V and J ends were trimmed by 4 bases and 0 bases, with 7 bases remaining between them. The V gene's germline CDR1 is MNHEY and CDR2 SMNVEV (reference sequence). CDR3: CASSSFLSGANVLTF. Written as DNA, the CDR3 is TGTGCCAGCAGTTCGTTTCTCTCTGGGGCCAACGTCCTGACTTTC. The variable domain in full, with the rest retrieved from reference TRBV27 and TRBJ2-6, is EAQVTQNPRYLITVTGKKLTVTCSQNMNHEYMSWYRQDPGLGLRQIYYSMNVEVTDKGDVPEGYKVSRKEKRNFPLILESPSPNQTSLYFCASSSFLSGANVLTFGAGSRLTVL.

The rearrangement uses TRBV28 and TRBJ1-5; 7 positions agree with TRBD1. V was clipped by 3 bases and J by 3 bases; unmatched bases: 5. Germline-derived CDR1 and CDR2 are MDHEN and SYDVKM. The CDR3 totals 15 residues. The DNA of the CDR3 is TGTGCCAGCAGTTTGCCCGGGACAGTCAATCAGCCCCAGCATTTT. It encodes CASSLPGTVNQPQHF.